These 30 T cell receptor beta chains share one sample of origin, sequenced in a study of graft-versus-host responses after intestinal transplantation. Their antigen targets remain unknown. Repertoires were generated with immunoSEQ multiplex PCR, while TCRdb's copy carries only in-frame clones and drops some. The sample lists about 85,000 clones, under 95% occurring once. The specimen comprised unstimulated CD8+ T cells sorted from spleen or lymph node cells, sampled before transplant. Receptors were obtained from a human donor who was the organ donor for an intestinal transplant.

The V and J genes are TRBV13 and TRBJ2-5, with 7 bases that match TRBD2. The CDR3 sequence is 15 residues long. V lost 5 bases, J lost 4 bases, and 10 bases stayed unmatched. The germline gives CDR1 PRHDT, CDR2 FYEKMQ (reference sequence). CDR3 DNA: TGTGCCAGCAGCCCGACTAGCAAGGACGGAGAGACCCAGTACTTC. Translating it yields CASSPTSKDGETQYF.

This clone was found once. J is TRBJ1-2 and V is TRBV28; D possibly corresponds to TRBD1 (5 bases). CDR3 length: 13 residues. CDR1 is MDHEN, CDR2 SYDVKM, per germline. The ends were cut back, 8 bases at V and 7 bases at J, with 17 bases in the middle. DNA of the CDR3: TGTGCCAGCGATCAGTTCGGGGGAAGTGGCTACACCTTC. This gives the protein CASDQFGGSGYTF.

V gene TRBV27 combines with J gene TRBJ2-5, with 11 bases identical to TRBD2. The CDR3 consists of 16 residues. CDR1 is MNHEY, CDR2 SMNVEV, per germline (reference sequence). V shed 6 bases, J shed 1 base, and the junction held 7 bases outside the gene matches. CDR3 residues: CASRDSGGDSQETQYF. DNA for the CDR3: TGTGCCAGCAGAGATAGCGGGGGGGATAGCCAAGAGACCCAGTACTTC.

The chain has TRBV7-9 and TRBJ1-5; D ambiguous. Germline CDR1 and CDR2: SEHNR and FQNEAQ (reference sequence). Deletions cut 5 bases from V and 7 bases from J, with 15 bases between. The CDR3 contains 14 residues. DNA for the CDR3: TGTGCCAGCAGCAGAACCTCGGACGGCCAGCCCCAGCATTTT. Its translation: CASSRTSDGQPQHF.

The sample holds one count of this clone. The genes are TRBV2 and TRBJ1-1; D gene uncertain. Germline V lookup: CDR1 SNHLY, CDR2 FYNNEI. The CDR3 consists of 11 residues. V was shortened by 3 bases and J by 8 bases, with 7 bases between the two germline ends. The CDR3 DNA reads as TGTGCCAGCAGTGATCCCGCCGAAGCTTTCTTT. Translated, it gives CASSDPAEAFF.

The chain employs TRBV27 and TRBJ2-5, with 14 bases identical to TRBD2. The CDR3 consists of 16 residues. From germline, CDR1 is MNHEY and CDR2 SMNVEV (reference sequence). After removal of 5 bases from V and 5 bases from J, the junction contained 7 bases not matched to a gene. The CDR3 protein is CASSPTGLAGDETQYF. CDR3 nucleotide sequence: TGTGCCAGCAGTCCCACGGGACTAGCGGGAGACGAGACCCAGTACTTC.

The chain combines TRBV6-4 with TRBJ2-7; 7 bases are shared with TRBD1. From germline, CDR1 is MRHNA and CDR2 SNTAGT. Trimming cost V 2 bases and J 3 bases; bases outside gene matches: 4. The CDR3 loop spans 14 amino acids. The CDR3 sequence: CASSDRRDSYEQYF. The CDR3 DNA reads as TGTGCCAGCAGTGACCGACGGGACAGCTACGAGCAGTACTTC.

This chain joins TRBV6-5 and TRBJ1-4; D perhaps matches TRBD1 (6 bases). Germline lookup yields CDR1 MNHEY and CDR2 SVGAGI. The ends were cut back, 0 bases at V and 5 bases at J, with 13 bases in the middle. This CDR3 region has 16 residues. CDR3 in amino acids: CASSYSITGTNEKLFF. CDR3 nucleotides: TGTGCCAGCAGTTACTCCATAACAGGGACCAATGAAAAACTGTTTTTT.

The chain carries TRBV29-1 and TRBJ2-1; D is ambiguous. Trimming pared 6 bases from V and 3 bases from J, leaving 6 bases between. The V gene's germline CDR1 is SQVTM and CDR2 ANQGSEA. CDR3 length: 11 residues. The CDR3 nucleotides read TGCAGCGTGCCAATCTACAATGAGCAGTTCTTC. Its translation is CSVPIYNEQFF.

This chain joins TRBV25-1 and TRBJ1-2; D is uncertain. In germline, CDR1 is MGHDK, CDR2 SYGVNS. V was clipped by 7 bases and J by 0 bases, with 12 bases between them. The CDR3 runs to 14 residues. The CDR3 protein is CASIADGANYGYTF. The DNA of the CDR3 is TGTGCCAGCATCGCGGACGGAGCTAACTATGGCTACACCTTC.

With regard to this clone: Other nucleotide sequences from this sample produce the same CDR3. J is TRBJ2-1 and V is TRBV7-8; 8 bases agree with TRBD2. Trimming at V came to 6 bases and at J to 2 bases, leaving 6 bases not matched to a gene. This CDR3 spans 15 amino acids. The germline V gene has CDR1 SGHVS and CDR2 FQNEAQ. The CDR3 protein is CASSSSGSPYNEQFF. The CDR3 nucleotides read TGTGCCAGCAGTTCCAGCGGGAGCCCCTACAATGAGCAGTTCTTC.

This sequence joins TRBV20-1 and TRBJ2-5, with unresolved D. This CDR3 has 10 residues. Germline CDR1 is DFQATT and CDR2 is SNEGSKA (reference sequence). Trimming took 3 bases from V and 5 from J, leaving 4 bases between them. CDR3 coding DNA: TGCAGTGCTAGCTGGGAGACCCAGTACTTC. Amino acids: CSASWETQYF.

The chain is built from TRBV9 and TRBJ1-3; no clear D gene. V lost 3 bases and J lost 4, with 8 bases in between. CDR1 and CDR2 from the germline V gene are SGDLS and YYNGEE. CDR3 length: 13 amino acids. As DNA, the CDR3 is TGTGCCAGCAGCGAGCCCCAGGGAAACACCATATATTTT. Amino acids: CASSEPQGNTIYF.

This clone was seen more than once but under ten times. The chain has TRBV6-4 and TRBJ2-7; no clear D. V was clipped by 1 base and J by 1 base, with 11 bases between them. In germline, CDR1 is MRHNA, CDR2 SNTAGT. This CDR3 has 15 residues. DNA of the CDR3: TGTGCCAGCAGTGACTTCCCTGGATGGTCCTACGAGCAGTACTTC. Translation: CASSDFPGWSYEQYF.

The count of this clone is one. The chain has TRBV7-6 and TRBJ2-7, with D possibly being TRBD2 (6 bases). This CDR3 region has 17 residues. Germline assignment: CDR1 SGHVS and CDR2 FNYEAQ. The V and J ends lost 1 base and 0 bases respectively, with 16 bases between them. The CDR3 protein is CASSLDWGTVPSYEQYF. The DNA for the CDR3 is TGTGCCAGCAGCTTAGACTGGGGGACTGTCCCCTCCTACGAGCAGTACTTC.

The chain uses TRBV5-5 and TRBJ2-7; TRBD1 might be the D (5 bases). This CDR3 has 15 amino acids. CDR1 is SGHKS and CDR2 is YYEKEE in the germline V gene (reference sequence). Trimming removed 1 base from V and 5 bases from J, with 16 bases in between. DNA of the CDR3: TGTGCCAGCAGCTTGATGTCAGGGTTAGGAGACGAGCAGTACTTC. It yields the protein CASSLMSGLGDEQYF.

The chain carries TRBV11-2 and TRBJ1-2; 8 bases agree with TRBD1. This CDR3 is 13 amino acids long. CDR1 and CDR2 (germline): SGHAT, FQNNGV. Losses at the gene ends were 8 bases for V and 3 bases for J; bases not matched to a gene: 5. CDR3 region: CASSPGGHYGYTF. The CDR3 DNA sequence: TGTGCCAGCTCCCCAGGGGGCCACTATGGCTACACCTTC.

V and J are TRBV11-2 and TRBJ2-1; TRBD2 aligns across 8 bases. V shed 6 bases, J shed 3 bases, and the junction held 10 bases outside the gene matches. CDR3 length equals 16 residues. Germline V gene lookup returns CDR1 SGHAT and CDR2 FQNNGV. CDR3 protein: CASSFLAGGSYNEQFF. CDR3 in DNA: TGTGCCAGCAGTTTCCTAGCGGGCGGGAGCTACAATGAGCAGTTCTTC.

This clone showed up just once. The CDR3 DNA reads TGCGCCAGCAGCCAAGAAGGAAAGTCTCAGCCCCAGCATTTT. Protein: CASSQEGKSQPQHF. The V call is TRBV4-1, the J call TRBJ1-5; unclear D gene. The V gene lost 0 bases and the J gene lost 6 bases, with 9 bases spanning the gap. Germline CDR1 reads MGHRA; CDR2 reads YSYEKL. This CDR3 is 14 amino acids long.

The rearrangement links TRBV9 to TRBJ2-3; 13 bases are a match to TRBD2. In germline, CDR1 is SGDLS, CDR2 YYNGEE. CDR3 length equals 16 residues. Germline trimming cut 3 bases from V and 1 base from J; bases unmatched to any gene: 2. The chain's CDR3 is CASSDGLAGGTDTQYF. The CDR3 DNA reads TGTGCCAGCAGCGACGGACTAGCGGGAGGCACAGATACGCAGTATTTT.

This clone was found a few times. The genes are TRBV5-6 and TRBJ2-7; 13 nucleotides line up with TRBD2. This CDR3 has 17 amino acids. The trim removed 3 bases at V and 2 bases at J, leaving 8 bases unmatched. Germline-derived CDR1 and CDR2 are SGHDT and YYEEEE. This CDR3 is CASSSEAGLAGTYEQYF. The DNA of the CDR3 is TGTGCCAGCAGCTCCGAAGCGGGACTAGCGGGAACCTACGAGCAGTACTTC. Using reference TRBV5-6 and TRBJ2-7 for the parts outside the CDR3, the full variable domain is DAGVTQSPTHLIKTRGQQVTLRCSPKSGHDTVSWYQQALGQGPQFIFQYYEEEERQRGNFPDRFSGHQFPNYSSELNVNALLLGDSALYLCASSSEAGLAGTYEQYFGPGTRLTVT.

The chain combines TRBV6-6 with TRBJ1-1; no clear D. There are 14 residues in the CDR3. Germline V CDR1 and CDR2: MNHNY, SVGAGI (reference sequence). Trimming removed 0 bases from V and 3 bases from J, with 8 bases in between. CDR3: CASSYSGIDTEAFF. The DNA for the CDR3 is TGTGCCAGCAGTTACTCCGGGATCGACACTGAAGCTTTCTTT.

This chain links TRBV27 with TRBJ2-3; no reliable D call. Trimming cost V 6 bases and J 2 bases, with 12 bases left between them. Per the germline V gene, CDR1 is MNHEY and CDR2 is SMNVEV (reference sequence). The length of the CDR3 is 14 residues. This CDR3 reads CASRTELSTDTQYF. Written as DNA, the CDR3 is TGTGCCAGCAGGACCGAGCTGTCCACAGATACGCAGTATTTT.

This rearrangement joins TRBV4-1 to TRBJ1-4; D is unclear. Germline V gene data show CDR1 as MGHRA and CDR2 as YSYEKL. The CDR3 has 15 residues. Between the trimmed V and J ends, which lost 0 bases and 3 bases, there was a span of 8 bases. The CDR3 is CASSQDGSSNEKLFF. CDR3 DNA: TGCGCCAGCAGCCAAGATGGATCTTCTAATGAAAAACTGTTTTTT.

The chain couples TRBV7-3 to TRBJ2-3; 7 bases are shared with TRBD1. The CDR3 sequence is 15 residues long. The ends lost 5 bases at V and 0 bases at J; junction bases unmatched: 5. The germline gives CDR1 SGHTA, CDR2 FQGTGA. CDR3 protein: CASSQGTVSTDTQYF. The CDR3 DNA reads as TGTGCCAGCAGCCAGGGGACAGTAAGCACAGATACGCAGTATTTT.

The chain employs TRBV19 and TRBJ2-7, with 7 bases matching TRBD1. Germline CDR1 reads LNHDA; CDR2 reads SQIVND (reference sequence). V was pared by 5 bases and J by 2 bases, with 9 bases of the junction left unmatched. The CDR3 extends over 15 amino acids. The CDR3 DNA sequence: TGTGCCAGTAGTCTAAGACGACAGGGAACCTACGAGCAGTACTTC. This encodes CASSLRRQGTYEQYF.

Here the CDR3 reads CASSPFVSNQPQHF. In nucleotides, the CDR3 is TGTGCCAGCTCACCCTTTGTTAGCAATCAGCCCCAGCATTTT. This chain connects TRBV18 to TRBJ1-5; no definite D call. The CDR3 sequence is 14 residues long. Germline loops: CDR1 KGHSH, CDR2 LQKENI. The V end was cut by 3 bases, the J end by 0 bases, with 6 bases between. The whole variable domain, remainder taken from reference TRBV18 and TRBJ1-5, is NAGVMQNPRHLVRRRGQEARLRCSPMKGHSHVYWYRQLPEEGLKFMVYLQKENIIDESGMPKERFSAEFPKEGPSILRIQQVVRGDSAAYFCASSPFVSNQPQHFGDGTRLSIL.

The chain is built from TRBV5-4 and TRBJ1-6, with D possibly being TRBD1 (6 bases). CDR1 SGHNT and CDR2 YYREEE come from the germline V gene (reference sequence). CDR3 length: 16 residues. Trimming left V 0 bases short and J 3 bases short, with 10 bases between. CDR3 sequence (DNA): TGTGCCAGCAGCTTGGAACAGGGATACTATAATTCACCCCTCCACTTT. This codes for CASSLEQGYYNSPLHF.

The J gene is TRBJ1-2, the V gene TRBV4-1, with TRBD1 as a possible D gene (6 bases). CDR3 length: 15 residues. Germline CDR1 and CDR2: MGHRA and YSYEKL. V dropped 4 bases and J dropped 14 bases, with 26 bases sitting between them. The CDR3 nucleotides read TGCGCCAGCAGCCCAGCCCTGGACAGCCCTTCTTGTCCTACCTTC. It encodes CASSPALDSPSCPTF.

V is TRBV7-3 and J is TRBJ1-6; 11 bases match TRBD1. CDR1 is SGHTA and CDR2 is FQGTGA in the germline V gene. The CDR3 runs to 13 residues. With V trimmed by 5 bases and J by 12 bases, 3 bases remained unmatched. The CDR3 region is CASSRGQGEPLHF. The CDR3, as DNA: TGTGCCAGCAGCCGGGGACAGGGGGAACCCCTCCACTTT.